Below, 12 T cell receptor beta chains from the same sample are listed, as sequenced in a study of T-cell memory formation after mild COVID-19. TCRdb re-derived calls from the 5' RACE reads in MiXCR, one entry per CDR3 protein. Among tens of thousands of distinct CDR3 sequences, 6% to 9.5% were seen once, and the ten largest hold approximately 14%. The sequencing sample was made of PBMCs or a T cell subset sorted from them (not recorded which). These receptors were collected from an adult woman who had mild COVID-19 (a few samples of this study predate the infection). Cell type and time point are not known.

This clonotype has only a few counts. This sequence joins TRBV7-2 and TRBJ2-7; D perhaps matches TRBD2 (6 bases). CDR1 is SGHTA and CDR2 is FQGNSA in the germline V gene. Trimming shortened V by 4 bases and J by 3 bases, and 13 bases separated the two germline ends. The CDR3 is 14 amino acids. The CDR3 nucleotides read TGTGCCAGCAGCTCGTATCTAGCGTACTACGAGCAGTACTTC. This encodes CASSSYLAYYEQYF. Variable domain in full (rest from reference TRBV7-2 and TRBJ2-7): GAGVSQSPSNKVTEKGKDVELRCDPISGHTALYWYRQSLGQGLEFLIYFQGNSAPDKSGLPSDRFSAERTGGSVSTLTIQRTQQEDSAVYLCASSSYLAYYEQYFGPGTRLTVT.

This clonotype was seen at least ten times. This chain joins TRBV19 and TRBJ2-5, with D unresolved. The CDR3 is 13 amino acids. Germline V gene data show CDR1 as LNHDA and CDR2 as SQIVND (reference sequence). The V end lost 6 bases, the J end lost 0 bases, and 8 bases lay between the germline ends. The CDR3 here is CASSRTYQETQYF. In DNA form, the CDR3 reads TGTGCCAGTAGCAGAACGTACCAAGAGACCCAGTACTTC.

The table lists this clonotype with many counts. The chain has TRBV4-2 and TRBJ2-1, with 8 bases aligning to TRBD1. Unmatched junction bases numbered 14, after V lost 4 bases and J lost 6 bases. The germline gives CDR1 LGHNA, CDR2 YNFKEQ. The CDR3 has 17 residues. As DNA, the CDR3 is TGTGCCAGCAGCCTAACCGCACAGGGGGTTTGGGGCAATGAGCAGTTCTTC. This sequence encodes CASSLTAQGVWGNEQFF.

Many counts were recorded for this clonotype. CDR3 loop: CASSLGRTLYEQYF. As DNA, the CDR3 is TGTGCCAGCAGCTTAGGCAGAACACTCTACGAGCAGTACTTC. V and J are TRBV11-2 and TRBJ2-7, with unresolved D. Germline V gene data show CDR1 as SGHAT and CDR2 as FQNNGV. CDR3 size: 14 residues. V was pared by 1 base and J by 3 bases, with 10 bases between.

This clonotype showed up many times. The genes are TRBV7-2 and TRBJ1-1; a weak D match, TRBD1 (6 bases). V lost 5 bases and J lost 0, with 13 bases in between. CDR3 length: 15 residues. Germline V lookup: CDR1 SGHTA, CDR2 FQGNSA. As DNA, the CDR3 is TGTGCCAGCAGCCCACAGACAGGATTGAACACTGAAGCTTTCTTT. Its protein product is CASSPQTGLNTEAFF.

This clonotype was found many times. The V call is TRBV6-6, the J call TRBJ2-5; D may be TRBD1 or TRBD2 (5 bases each). This CDR3 is built from 13 residues. Germline CDR1 is MNHNY and CDR2 is SVGAGI (reference sequence). V lost 6 bases and J 4 bases, leaving 12 bases between the germline ends. CDR3 region: CASRTGARETQYF. The CDR3, as DNA: TGTGCCAGCAGGACCGGGGCCCGAGAGACCCAGTACTTC.

This clonotype was counted at least ten times. The chain is built from TRBV6-4 and TRBJ2-2; D gene uncertain. CDR3 length equals 14 residues. Trimming took off 4 bases at V and 1 base at J, with 7 bases between the two ends. From germline, CDR1 is MRHNA and CDR2 SNTAGT. The CDR3 DNA sequence: TGTGCCAGCAGTGTTTACAGGAACACCGGGGAGCTGTTTTTT. Its protein is CASSVYRNTGELFF.

Ten or more counts support this clonotype. This chain links TRBV5-8 with TRBJ2-3; a weak D match, TRBD2 (6 bases). The V end was cut by 1 base, the J end by 4 bases, with 10 bases between. This CDR3 region has 14 residues. Per germline, CDR1 SGHTS and CDR2 YDEGEE. The CDR3 reads CASSLSGVSDTQYF. CDR3 sequence (DNA): TGTGCCAGCAGCTTGTCGGGAGTATCAGATACGCAGTATTTT.

At least ten counts were recorded for this clonotype. V gene TRBV29-1 combines with J gene TRBJ2-5; D possibly matches TRBD1 or TRBD2 (6 bases each). This CDR3 is built from 16 residues. In germline, CDR1 is SQVTM, CDR2 ANQGSEA. Trimming stripped 2 bases from V and 2 bases from J, with 18 bases between. CDR3 nucleotides: TGCAGCGTTGAAAGGGTCGGGGGCTTCACACAAGAGACCCAGTACTTC. Translating it yields CSVERVGGFTQETQYF.

V usage is TRBV6-5 and J usage is TRBJ2-1; D unclear. Germline CDR1 reads MNHEY; CDR2 reads SVGAGI. The ends were cut back, 0 bases at V and 5 bases at J, with 11 bases in the middle. The CDR3 length is 15 residues. CDR3 sequence: CASSYSGKAHNEQFF. For the CDR3, the DNA is TGTGCCAGCAGTTACTCAGGGAAGGCCCACAATGAGCAGTTCTTC.

This clonotype was counted many times. The chain employs TRBV9 and TRBJ1-2; tentative D call: TRBD1 (5 bases). Germline V CDR1 and CDR2: SGDLS, YYNGEE. The CDR3 extends over 16 amino acids. Trimming took off 1 base at V and 8 bases at J, with 21 bases between the two ends. CDR3: CASSVPREKGSGGYTF. The CDR3 DNA is TGTGCCAGCAGCGTACCCAGGGAGAAGGGATCTGGGGGCTACACCTTC.

This clonotype was seen ten or more times. The chain is built from TRBV7-2 and TRBJ2-7; no clear D gene. CDR3 length: 13 amino acids. Trimming shortened V by 5 bases and J by 1 base, and 9 bases separated the two germline ends. From germline, CDR1 is SGHTA and CDR2 FQGNSA. Here the CDR3 reads CASSRSPSYEQYF. Here the CDR3 DNA reads TGTGCCAGCAGCCGATCCCCATCCTACGAGCAGTACTTC.